What follows is one T cell receptor beta chain and its context. This clonotype was seen a few times. Its antigen specificity is not known. The input lacks base qualities; no much larger clone sits a single base away. Library generation was performed with PCR. TCRdb shows the sequencer as Illumina HiSeq 2500. TCR libraries were prepared with molecular barcoding, using unique molecular identifiers to normalize TCRbeta repertoire quantification. TCRdb handled the public reads itself, with Q25 trimming in fastp and clone calling in MiXCR, and kept productive beta chains. Under each unique CDR3 protein, matching rows form one entry showing the most common genes and DNA. The sample profile shows about a million distinct CDR3 sequences; about 26% of them were found once. Together, the top ten hold about 28% of the sample. Explained via the paper, the treatment or condition label denotes: allogeneic hematopoietic cell transplantation with graft depleted of TCRalphabeta T cells and CD19 B cells. TCRalphabeta/CD19-depleted allogeneic hematopoietic cell grafts were given to the transplant recipients, all of whom were children.

CDR1 is given as LNHNV and CDR2 as YYDKDF, both from the germline V gene (reference sequence). Trimming takes 8 bases off V and 4 bases off J; junction bases not matched to a gene: 9. Inclusive of the bounding cysteine and phenylalanine, the CDR3 is 15 residues long. Only CDR3 DNA is held: 45 bases, read in frame from base 1. The data belong to a study of T-cell reconstitution after alpha-beta-depleted transplantation in children (dated by TCRdb to between 2015 and 2016). General notes on the study: Using TCR repertoire profiling, the study quantitatively followed how T-cell immune reconstitution unfolded in children after TCRalphabeta/CD19-depleted allogeneic hematopoietic cell transplantation.

Findings and caveats that apply to the study as a whole: About two months after transplant, the apparently early recovery of alphabetaT-cell counts reportedly depended on just several hundred clones that had expanded rapidly and came from non-depleted graft cells. Over the following months the frequencies of hyperexpanded clones went down, and after one year T-cell counts and TCRbeta diversity were mostly credited to newly produced T cells. In some patients, high TCRbeta diversity at day 60 was attributed to recipient T cells and intrathymic progenitors that had survived conditioning.

The clonotype originates from a boy under two years old who had a stem cell transplant for SCID, so the T cells may come from the graft donor. This chain joins TRBV15 to TRBJ2-1, with 9 bases aligning to TRBD2. This specimen was PBMCs, mostly from graft donor cells, taken 360 days after TCRalphabeta/CD19-depleted stem cell transplant. The DNA sequence follows: TGTGCCACCGAAACTGAGCGGGGGGCGTACAATGAGCAGTTCTTC. This sequence encodes CATETERGAYNEQFF. The CDR3, completed at both ends by the reference TRBV15 and TRBJ2-1 genes, gives the full variable domain DAMVIQNPRYQVTQFGKPVTLSCSQTLNHNVMYWYQQKSSQAPKLLFHYYDKDFNNEADTPDNFQSRRPNTSFCFLDIRSPGLGDTAMYLCATETERGAYNEQFFGPGTRLTVL.